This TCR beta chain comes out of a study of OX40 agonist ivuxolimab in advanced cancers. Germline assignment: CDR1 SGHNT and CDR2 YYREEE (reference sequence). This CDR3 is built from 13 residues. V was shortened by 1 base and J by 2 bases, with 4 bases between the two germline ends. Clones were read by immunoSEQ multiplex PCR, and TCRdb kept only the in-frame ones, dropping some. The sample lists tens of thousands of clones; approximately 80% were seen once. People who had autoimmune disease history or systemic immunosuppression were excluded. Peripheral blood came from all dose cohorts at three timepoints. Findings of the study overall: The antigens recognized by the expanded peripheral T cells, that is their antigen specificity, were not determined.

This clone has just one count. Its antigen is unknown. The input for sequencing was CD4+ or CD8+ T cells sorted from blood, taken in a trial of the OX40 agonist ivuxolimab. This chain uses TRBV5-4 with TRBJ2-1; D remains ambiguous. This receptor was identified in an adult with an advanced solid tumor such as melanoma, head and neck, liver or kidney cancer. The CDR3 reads CASSLPTYNEQFF. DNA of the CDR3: TGTGCCAGCAGCTTGCCCACCTACAATGAGCAGTTCTTC.